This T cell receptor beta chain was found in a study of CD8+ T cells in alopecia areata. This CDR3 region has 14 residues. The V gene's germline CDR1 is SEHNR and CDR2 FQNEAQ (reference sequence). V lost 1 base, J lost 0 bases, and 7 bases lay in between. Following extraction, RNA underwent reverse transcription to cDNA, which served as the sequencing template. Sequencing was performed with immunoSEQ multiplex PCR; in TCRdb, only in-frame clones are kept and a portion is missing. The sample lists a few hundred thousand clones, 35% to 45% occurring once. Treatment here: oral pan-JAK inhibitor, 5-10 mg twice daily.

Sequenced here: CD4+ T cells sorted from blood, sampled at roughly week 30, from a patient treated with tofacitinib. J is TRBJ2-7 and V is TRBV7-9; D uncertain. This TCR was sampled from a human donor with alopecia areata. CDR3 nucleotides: TGTGCCAGCAGCTTAGGGGTTTCCTCCTACGAGCAGTACTTC. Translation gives CASSLGVSSYEQYF.